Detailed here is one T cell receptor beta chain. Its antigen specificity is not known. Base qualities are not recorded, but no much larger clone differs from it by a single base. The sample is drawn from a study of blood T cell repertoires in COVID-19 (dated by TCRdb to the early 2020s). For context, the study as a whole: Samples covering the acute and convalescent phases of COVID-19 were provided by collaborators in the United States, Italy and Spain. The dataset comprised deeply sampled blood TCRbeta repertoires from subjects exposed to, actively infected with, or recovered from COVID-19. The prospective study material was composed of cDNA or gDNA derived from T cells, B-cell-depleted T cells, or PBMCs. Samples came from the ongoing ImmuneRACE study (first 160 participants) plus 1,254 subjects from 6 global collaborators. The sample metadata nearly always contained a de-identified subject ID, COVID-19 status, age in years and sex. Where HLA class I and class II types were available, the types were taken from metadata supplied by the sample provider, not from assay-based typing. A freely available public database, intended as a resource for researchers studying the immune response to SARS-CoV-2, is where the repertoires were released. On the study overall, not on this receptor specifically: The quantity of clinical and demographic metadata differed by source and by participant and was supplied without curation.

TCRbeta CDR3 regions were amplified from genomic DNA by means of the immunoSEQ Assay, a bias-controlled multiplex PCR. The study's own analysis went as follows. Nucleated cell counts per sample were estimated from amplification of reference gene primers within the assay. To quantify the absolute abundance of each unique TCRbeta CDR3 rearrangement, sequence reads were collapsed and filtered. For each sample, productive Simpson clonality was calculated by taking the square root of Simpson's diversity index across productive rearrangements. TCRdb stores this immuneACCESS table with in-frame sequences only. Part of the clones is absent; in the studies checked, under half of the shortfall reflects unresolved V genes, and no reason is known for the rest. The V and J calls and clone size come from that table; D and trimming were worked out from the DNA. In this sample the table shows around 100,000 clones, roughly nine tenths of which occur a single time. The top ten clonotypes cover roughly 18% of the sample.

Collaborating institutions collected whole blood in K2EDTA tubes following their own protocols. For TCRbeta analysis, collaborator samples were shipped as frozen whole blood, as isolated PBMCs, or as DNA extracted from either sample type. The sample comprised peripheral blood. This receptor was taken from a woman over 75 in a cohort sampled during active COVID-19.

The base sequence is TGTGCCACCAGTGATTTGGGCCGTAGCACAGATACGCAGTATTTT. The encoded protein is CATSDLGRSTDTQYF. The chain couples TRBV24-1 to TRBJ2-3; the D gene assignment is ambiguous. The CDR3 has 15 amino acids, counting the end cysteine and phenylalanine. CDR3 DNA only is kept here, 45 bases in frame from base 1. V was cut back by 0 bases and J by 0 bases, leaving a gap of 6 bases between them. The germline V gene specifies KGHDR as CDR1 and SFDVKD as CDR2.